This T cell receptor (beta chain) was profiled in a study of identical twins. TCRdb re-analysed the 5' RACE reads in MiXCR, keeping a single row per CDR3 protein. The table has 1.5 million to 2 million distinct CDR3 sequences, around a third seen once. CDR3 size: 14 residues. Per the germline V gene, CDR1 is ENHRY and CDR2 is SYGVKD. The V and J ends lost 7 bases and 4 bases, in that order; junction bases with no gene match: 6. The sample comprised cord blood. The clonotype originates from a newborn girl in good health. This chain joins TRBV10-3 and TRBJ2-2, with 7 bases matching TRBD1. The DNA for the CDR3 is TGTGCCATCAAAGAGGACAGGATCACCGGGGAGCTGTTTTTT. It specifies CAIKEDRITGELFF.